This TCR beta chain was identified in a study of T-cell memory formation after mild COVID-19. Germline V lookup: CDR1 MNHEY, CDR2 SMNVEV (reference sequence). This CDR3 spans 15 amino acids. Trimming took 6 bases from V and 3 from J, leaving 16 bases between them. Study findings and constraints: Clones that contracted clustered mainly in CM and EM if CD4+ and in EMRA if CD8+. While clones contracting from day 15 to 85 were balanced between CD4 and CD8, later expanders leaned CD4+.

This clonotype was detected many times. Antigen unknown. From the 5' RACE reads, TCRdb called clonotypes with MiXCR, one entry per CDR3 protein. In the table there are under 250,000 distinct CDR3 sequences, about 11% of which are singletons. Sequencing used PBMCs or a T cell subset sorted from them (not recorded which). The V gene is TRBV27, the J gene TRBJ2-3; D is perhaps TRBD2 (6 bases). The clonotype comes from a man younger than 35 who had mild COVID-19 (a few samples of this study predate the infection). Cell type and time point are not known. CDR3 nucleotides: TGTGCCAGCAGCAGCCGGGAGACGTTGACAGATACGCAGTATTTT. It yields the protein CASSSRETLTDTQYF.